The 20 T cell receptor beta chains in this list originate from one sample, sequenced in a study of blood T cell repertoires in COVID-19. Data came from immunoSEQ multiplex PCR; TCRdb stores just in-frame clones and leaves some out. The sample has around 150,000 clones, 84% seen once; the top ten hold 5% to 7.5%. Sequencing was carried out using peripheral blood. These receptors were taken from a human donor in a cohort sampled during active COVID-19.

The chain couples TRBV4-1 to TRBJ1-4, with a weak D call TRBD1 (5 bases). V lost 1 base and J lost 6, with 18 bases in between. In germline, CDR1 is MGHRA, CDR2 YSYEKL. The CDR3 totals 17 residues. The chain's CDR3 is CASSQVGRGLGDEKLFF. The CDR3 coding sequence is TGCGCCAGCAGCCAAGTAGGTAGGGGTCTGGGTGATGAAAAACTGTTTTTT.

This clone was found once. The V call is TRBV6-6, the J call TRBJ1-3; the D is unclear. The CDR3 loop spans 15 amino acids. V was shortened by 5 bases and J by 0 bases, with 11 bases between the two germline ends. Germline values: CDR1 MNHNY, CDR2 SVGAGI (reference sequence). The CDR3 DNA reads as TGTGCCAGCAGTCACAACCAGGACTCTGGAAACACCATATATTTT. Its protein product is CASSHNQDSGNTIYF.

The V gene is TRBV7-6, the J gene TRBJ2-2, with D possibly being TRBD1 (6 bases). The V end was cut by 1 base, the J end by 0 bases, with 12 bases between. This CDR3 spans 17 amino acids. Germline-derived CDR1 and CDR2 are SGHVS and FNYEAQ. For the CDR3, the DNA is TGTGCCAGCAGCTTAGACCCGGGACATTCGAACACCGGGGAGCTGTTTTTT. Its translation is CASSLDPGHSNTGELFF. Full variable domain (remainder filled in from reference TRBV7-6 and TRBJ2-2): GAGVSQSPRYKVTKRGQDVALRCDPISGHVSLYWYRQALGQGPEFLTYFNYEAQQDKSGLPNDRFSAERPEGSISTLTIQRTEQRDSAMYRCASSLDPGHSNTGELFFGEGSRLTVL.

Within the sample, this clone is medium-sized. J is TRBJ1-2 and V is TRBV11-2; 9 bases agree with TRBD1. V was clipped by 4 bases and J by 8 bases; unmatched bases: 5. The CDR3 is 13 amino acids. Per germline, CDR1 SGHAT and CDR2 FQNNGV. In DNA, the CDR3 is TGTGCCAGCAGCTCCGGGACAGGGAGCGGCTACACCTTC. Protein: CASSSGTGSGYTF.

This clone was recorded only once. The rearrangement uses TRBV19 and TRBJ1-2, with D hard to call. Trimming stripped 3 bases from V and 3 bases from J, with 8 bases between. CDR1 LNHDA and CDR2 SQIVND come from the germline V gene (reference sequence). This CDR3 contains 13 residues. The CDR3 loop is CASSMSGDYGYTF. The CDR3 coding sequence is TGTGCCAGTAGTATGAGTGGAGACTATGGCTACACCTTC.

V gene TRBV3-1 (or the pseudogene TRBV3-2) combines with J gene TRBJ2-2; D might be TRBD2 (6 bases). Germline loops: CDR1 LGHDT, CDR2 YNNKEL (reference sequence). The V end was cut by 3 bases, the J end by 0 bases, with 8 bases between. CDR3 size: 15 residues. The CDR3 is CASSQGTANTGELFF. The CDR3 region has the DNA TGTGCCAGCAGCCAGGGGACTGCGAACACCGGGGAGCTGTTTTTT.

This sequence joins TRBV7-8 and TRBJ2-1, with 10 bases that match TRBD2. J lost 7 bases, V lost 5 bases, and 11 bases had no gene match. CDR1 is SGHVS and CDR2 is FQNEAQ in the germline V gene. The CDR3 is made up of 16 amino acids. Written as DNA, the CDR3 is TGTGCCAGCAGCAAAACTAGCGGGGAAAACGGGAATGAGCAGTTCTTC. Translated: CASSKTSGENGNEQFF.

The gene calls are TRBV11-1 and TRBJ2-1; 8 bases line up with TRBD2. CDR1 and CDR2 from the germline V gene are SGHAT and FQDESV (reference sequence). V dropped 1 base and J dropped 8; count of bases not matched to a gene: 4. The CDR3 is 14 amino acids. The chain's CDR3 is CASSLEGTRHEQFF. CDR3 in DNA: TGTGCCAGCAGCTTAGAGGGGACTAGGCATGAGCAGTTCTTC. Full variable domain (rest looked up from reference TRBV11-1 and TRBJ2-1): EAEVAQSPRYKITEKSQAVAFWCDPISGHATLYWYRQILGQGPELLVQFQDESVVDDSQLPKDRFSAERLKGVDSTLKIQPAELGDSAMYLCASSLEGTRHEQFFGPGTRLTVL.

V gene TRBV7-9 combines with J gene TRBJ2-2, with 7 bases aligning to TRBD2. V shed 4 bases, J shed 6 bases, and the junction held 14 bases outside the gene matches. The CDR3 totals 17 residues. Germline V CDR1 and CDR2: SEHNR, FQNEAQ (reference sequence). CDR3 sequence (DNA): TGTGCCAGCAGCTCGATCAGGACTAGTAGGTTTTCCGGGGAGCTGTTTTTT. It translates to CASSSIRTSRFSGELFF.

V gene TRBV7-6 combines with J gene TRBJ1-1; D possibly corresponds to TRBD1 (5 bases). Germline CDR1 and CDR2: SGHVS and FNYEAQ. With 1 base removed from V and 0 bases from J, the gap between germline ends came to 12 bases. The CDR3 length is 16 residues. The CDR3 sequence is CASSLGQGVMNTEAFF. The CDR3 bases are TGTGCCAGCAGCTTAGGGCAGGGCGTCATGAACACTGAAGCTTTCTTT.

The V gene is TRBV10-3, the J gene TRBJ2-2, with 8 bases aligning to TRBD2. The CDR3 has 15 residues. The J segment lost 2 bases and the V segment lost 6 bases, leaving 5 bases of the junction unmatched. The germline V gene has CDR1 ENHRY and CDR2 SYGVKD. CDR3 coding DNA: TGTGCCATCAGAAATAGCGGGGCTAACACCGGGGAGCTGTTTTTT. Amino acids: CAIRNSGANTGELFF.

J is TRBJ2-7 and V is TRBV5-1; perhaps TRBD1 as D (5 bases). The CDR3 has 14 residues. Germline CDR1 and CDR2: SGHRS and YFSETQ. The V end was cut by 4 bases, the J end by 5 bases, with 16 bases between. The CDR3 sequence is CASSETARANEQYF. In nucleotides, the CDR3 is TGCGCCAGCAGCGAAACAGCCAGGGCGAACGAGCAGTACTTC. The whole variable domain, filled in from reference TRBV5-1 and TRBJ2-7, reads KAGVTQTPRYLIKTRGQQVTLSCSPISGHRSVSWYQQTPGQGLQFLFEYFSETQRNKGNFPGRFSGRQFSNSRSEMNVSTLELGDSALYLCASSETARANEQYFGPGTRLTVT.

There are a few counts of this clone. The chain couples TRBV3-1 (or the pseudogene TRBV3-2) to TRBJ2-3; 8 bases line up with TRBD1. The ends lost 5 bases at V and 3 bases at J; junction bases unmatched: 4. The CDR3 length is 14 residues. CDR1 is LGHDT and CDR2 is YNNKEL in the germline V gene (reference sequence). In DNA form, the CDR3 reads TGTGCCAGCAGCGACCGGGACAGGACAGATACGCAGTATTTT. Translating it yields CASSDRDRTDTQYF.

V usage is TRBV7-2 and J usage is TRBJ2-5; a weak D match, TRBD1 (9 bases). Trimming pared 6 bases from V and 8 bases from J, leaving 22 bases between. From germline, CDR1 is SGHTA and CDR2 FQGNSA. The CDR3 sequence is 15 residues long. The CDR3 DNA reads TGTGCCAGCAGACAGGGACAGGGTCGGACTAGCACCCAGTACTTC. Translating it yields CASRQGQGRTSTQYF.

A single count supports this clone. J is TRBJ2-3 and V is TRBV19; the D gene is possibly TRBD2 (5 bases). V was trimmed by 5 bases and J by 1 base, leaving 10 bases between them. CDR1 is LNHDA and CDR2 is SQIVND in the germline V gene (reference sequence). The CDR3 loop spans 14 amino acids. CDR3 DNA sequence: TGTGCCAGTAGTCTGGGAGTAGGCACAGATACGCAGTATTTT. Translation: CASSLGVGTDTQYF.

The chain carries TRBV6-6 and TRBJ2-7; 10 bases map to TRBD1. The V segment lost 5 bases and the J segment 0 bases; nucleotides outside the gene matches: 13. Germline values: CDR1 MNHNY, CDR2 SVGAGI (reference sequence). The CDR3 totals 18 residues. CDR3 sequence (DNA): TGTGCCAGCAGTCCTTATCCGGGACAGGGGCCCAGCTCCTACGAGCAGTACTTC. It is translated as CASSPYPGQGPSSYEQYF.

The genes are TRBV4-2 and TRBJ2-3; 8 nucleotides match TRBD2. CDR1 is LGHNA and CDR2 is YNFKEQ in the germline V gene. This CDR3 has 17 residues. After removal of 0 bases from V and 5 bases from J, the junction contained 10 bases not matched to a gene. The CDR3 region is CASSQDGTGGPLDTQYF. The CDR3 DNA is TGTGCCAGCAGCCAAGATGGGACGGGGGGGCCTTTAGATACGCAGTATTTT.

V gene TRBV9 combines with J gene TRBJ1-6; D may be TRBD1 (5 bases). V shed 0 bases and J shed 12 bases, with 13 bases lying between them. The CDR3 covers 14 residues. From germline, CDR1 is SGDLS and CDR2 YYNGEE. The CDR3 reads CASSVAQAIGPLHF. CDR3 nucleotides: TGTGCCAGCAGCGTAGCACAGGCTATTGGACCCCTCCACTTT.

The chain recombines TRBV3-1 (or the pseudogene TRBV3-2) with TRBJ1-1; TRBD1 matches at 9 bases. Per the germline V gene, CDR1 is LGHDT and CDR2 is YNNKEL (reference sequence). V dropped 6 bases and J dropped 8; count of bases not matched to a gene: 4. The CDR3 sequence is 12 residues long. CDR3 DNA: TGTGCCAGCAGGTTTGGGACAGGGGAAGCTTTCTTT. Protein product: CASRFGTGEAFF.

The chain carries TRBV5-1 and TRBJ2-7; 8 bases align to TRBD2. The CDR3 covers 20 residues. Trimming at V came to 3 bases and at J to 2 bases, leaving 22 bases not matched to a gene. The germline CDR1 and CDR2 sequences are SGHRS and YFSETQ. The CDR3 DNA reads as TGCGCCAGCAGCTGGAGTTTTGGGGGGAACTCAGAGCGGGGGACCTACGAGCAGTACTTC. This encodes CASSWSFGGNSERGTYEQYF.